Below, 21 T cell receptor beta chains from the same sample are listed, as sequenced in a study of blood T cell repertoires in COVID-19. Sequenced by immunoSEQ multiplex PCR; TCRdb stores in-frame clones only, minus some. The top ten hold around 3.4% of the sample, which has 250,000 or so clones, over 70% seen once. The sample was peripheral blood. The receptor source for this set is a woman over 75 with acute or convalescent COVID-19.

The DNA of the CDR3 is TGTGCCAGCAGTAAAACCGGGGGCAATCAGCCCCAGCATTTT. Encoded protein: CASSKTGGNQPQHF. This sequence joins TRBV5-8 and TRBJ1-5, with D unresolved. Germline CDR1 reads SGHTS; CDR2 reads YDEGEE. CDR3 length equals 14 residues. Trimming took off 5 bases at V and 2 bases at J, with 11 bases between the two ends.

The chain uses TRBV19 and TRBJ2-4, with a weak D call TRBD1 (5 bases). The CDR3 is 14 residues long. Trimming left V 6 bases short and J 5 bases short, with 14 bases between. Germline assignment: CDR1 LNHDA and CDR2 SQIVND (reference sequence). The CDR3 loop reads CASRPRVVQNIQYF. Written as DNA, the CDR3 is TGTGCCAGTAGGCCCAGGGTGGTCCAAAACATTCAGTACTTC.

This chain joins TRBV19 and TRBJ2-1; 12 bases map to TRBD2. V was clipped by 7 bases and J by 5 bases; unmatched bases: 9. The CDR3 runs to 16 residues. Germline V gives CDR1 LNHDA, CDR2 SQIVND (reference sequence). CDR3 region: CASTMTSGSRDNEQFF. The CDR3 coding sequence is TGTGCCAGTACAATGACTAGCGGGAGTCGGGACAATGAGCAGTTCTTC.

The chain joins TRBV29-1 to TRBJ1-5; tentative D call: TRBD1 (5 bases). V was shortened by 1 base and J by 9 bases, with 10 bases between the two germline ends. The CDR3 length is 12 residues. Germline CDR1 reads SQVTM; CDR2 reads ANQGSEA. In nucleotides, the CDR3 is TGCAGCGTTGAAGTCTGGGGGGGGCCCCAGCATTTT. Its protein is CSVEVWGGPQHF.

The rearrangement uses TRBV7-2 and TRBJ1-2; 10 nucleotides line up with TRBD1. CDR1 and CDR2 from the germline V gene are SGHTA and FQGNSA. Trimming took 5 bases from V and 8 from J; bases not matched to a gene: 11. There are 15 residues in the CDR3. Here the CDR3 DNA reads TGTGCCAGCAGCACCTGGGACAGGGGAGAAAGGGGCTACACCTTC. Its protein product is CASSTWDRGERGYTF.

The chain recombines TRBV6-5 with TRBJ2-3; D is perhaps TRBD2 (5 bases). Trimming stripped 8 bases from V and 6 bases from J, with 12 bases between. The CDR3 runs to 12 residues. Per germline, CDR1 MNHEY and CDR2 SVGAGI. The CDR3 loop is CASLIASDTQYF. CDR3 DNA: TGTGCCAGCTTGATAGCGTCGGATACGCAGTATTTT.

The genes are TRBV19 and TRBJ1-6; TRBD1 matches 8 bases. Trimming removed 8 bases from V and 2 bases from J; junction bases left unmatched: 20. Germline V gene data show CDR1 as LNHDA and CDR2 as SQIVND (reference sequence). CDR3 size: 20 residues. As DNA, the CDR3 is TGTGCCAGTTCCAGAACCGGACAGGGAGGAAGAGTGGCCTATAATTCACCCCTCCACTTT. This sequence encodes CASSRTGQGGRVAYNSPLHF.

The chain uses TRBV19 and TRBJ2-2; TRBD2 agrees at 8 bases. The CDR3 is made up of 15 amino acids. The trim removed 7 bases at V and 5 bases at J, leaving 9 bases unmatched. Germline V gene lookup returns CDR1 LNHDA and CDR2 SQIVND (reference sequence). In nucleotides, the CDR3 is TGTGCCAGTACTATCTTAGCGGGGACTACCGGGGAGCTGTTTTTT. Translation gives CASTILAGTTGELFF.

In its sample, this clone was seen many times. The chain is built from TRBV4-2 and TRBJ2-7, with a tentative D call TRBD2 (6 bases). Germline CDR1 LGHNA, CDR2 YNFKEQ. The CDR3 extends over 16 amino acids. Trimming stripped 4 bases from V and 0 bases from J, with 16 bases between. CDR3 in amino acids: CASSPGDLRSSYEQYF. CDR3 in DNA: TGTGCCAGCAGCCCGGGGGACTTGAGGAGCTCCTACGAGCAGTACTTC.

Only a few counts were recorded for this clone. V gene TRBV7-2 combines with J gene TRBJ2-1; D is perhaps TRBD1 (6 bases). This CDR3 has 14 residues. In germline, CDR1 is SGHTA, CDR2 FQGNSA. V was cut by 3 bases and J by 5 bases, with 11 bases left in between. The DNA for the CDR3 is TGTGCCAGCAGCTTCTGGGGGCTACACAATGAGCAGTTCTTC. This codes for CASSFWGLHNEQFF.

V usage is TRBV19 and J usage is TRBJ2-1; unclear D gene. This CDR3 is 11 amino acids long. Germline V CDR1 and CDR2: LNHDA, SQIVND (reference sequence). With 4 bases removed from V and 9 bases from J, the gap between germline ends came to 7 bases. The CDR3 region is CASSSRSEQFF. CDR3 nucleotides: TGTGCCAGTAGTAGCCGGAGTGAGCAGTTCTTC.

This sequence joins TRBV6-5 and TRBJ1-2; a possible D gene is TRBD1 (5 bases). V was cut by 5 bases and J by 6 bases, with 16 bases left in between. The CDR3 covers 14 residues. The V gene's germline CDR1 is MNHEY and CDR2 SVGAGI. CDR3 region: CASSLGEPLNGYTF. CDR3 nucleotide sequence: TGTGCCAGCAGTCTAGGGGAACCGCTTAATGGCTACACCTTC.

The rearrangement joins TRBV7-8 to TRBJ2-5, with TRBD2 matching over 8 bases. The V gene end was trimmed by 4 bases and the J gene end by 7 bases; junction bases not matched to a gene: 5. Germline CDR1 SGHVS, CDR2 FQNEAQ. The CDR3 is 13 residues long. CDR3 nucleotide sequence: TGTGCCAGCAGCTGGGGGAGCGGGGGGACCCAGTACTTC. It is translated as CASSWGSGGTQYF.

The V call is TRBV6-1, the J call TRBJ2-7; possibly TRBD2 for D (5 bases). This CDR3 contains 18 residues. Trimming left V 1 base short and J 5 bases short, with 24 bases between. From germline, CDR1 is MNHNS and CDR2 SASEGT. The CDR3 sequence: CASSEGYSVLQKGNEQYF. For the CDR3, the DNA is TGTGCCAGCAGTGAAGGGTATAGCGTTTTGCAAAAAGGGAACGAGCAGTACTTC.

This clone has more than one count but fewer than ten. This sample includes further DNA sequences coding for the same CDR3. The chain employs TRBV5-1 and TRBJ1-5; maybe TRBD1 (5 bases). The CDR3 has 15 residues. The V end lost 0 bases, the J end lost 2 bases, and 9 bases lay between the germline ends. The V gene's germline CDR1 is SGHRS and CDR2 YFSETQ. CDR3 bases: TGCGCCAGCAGCTTGGAGGGGTGGGGCAATCAGCCCCAGCATTTT. This encodes CASSLEGWGNQPQHF.

The chain couples TRBV21-1 to TRBJ2-2; TRBD1 is taken as the D call from the table, unchecked against the DNA. TRBV21-1 is recorded as a pseudogene. The CDR3 sequence is 17 residues long. CDR3 amino acids: CASSKGPGQGQTGELFF. CDR3 sequence (DNA): TGTGCCAGCAGCAAAGGTCCGGGACAGGGGCAAACCGGGGAGCTGTTTTTT.

V usage is TRBV5-4 and J usage is TRBJ2-5; 8 nucleotides line up with TRBD1. Germline CDR1 and CDR2: SGHNT and YYREEE (reference sequence). V shed 4 bases, J shed 5 bases, and the junction held 7 bases outside the gene matches. The CDR3 has 14 amino acids. The CDR3 sequence: CASSRTGPGETQYF. CDR3 nucleotide sequence: TGTGCCAGCAGCCGGACAGGGCCTGGGGAGACCCAGTACTTC.

A few counts support this clone. The chain carries TRBV7-9 and TRBJ1-3; TRBD1 aligns across 7 bases. CDR3 length: 15 residues. Unmatched junction bases numbered 5, after V lost 1 base and J lost 5 bases. Germline V gives CDR1 SEHNR, CDR2 FQNEAQ (reference sequence). CDR3 nucleotide sequence: TGTGCCAGCAGCTTAGAGGGACAGACTAGAAACACCATATATTTT. Translation: CASSLEGQTRNTIYF. Variable domain in full (rest from reference TRBV7-9 and TRBJ1-3): DTGVSQNPRHKITKRGQNVTFRCDPISEHNRLYWYRQTLGQGPEFLTYFQNEAQLEKSRLLSDRFSAERPKGSFSTLEIQRTEQGDSAMYLCASSLEGQTRNTIYFGEGSWLTVV.

The genes are TRBV30 and TRBJ2-2; perhaps TRBD2 as D (6 bases). Germline V gene lookup returns CDR1 GTSNPN and CDR2 SVGIG (reference sequence). V lost 0 bases and J 7 bases, leaving 15 bases between the germline ends. This CDR3 has 15 amino acids. The CDR3 DNA is TGTGCCTGGAGTGTACGGAGGGCCGGGAGCGGGGAGCTGTTTTTT. It translates to CAWSVRRAGSGELFF.

This clone showed up just a few times. The chain is built from TRBV7-2 and TRBJ2-6; weak D call: TRBD1 (5 bases). Trimming removed 5 bases at V and 0 bases at J, with 20 bases between. This CDR3 has 19 amino acids. Germline assignment: CDR1 SGHTA and CDR2 FQGNSA. DNA of the CDR3: TGTGCCAGCAGCCTATACACAGGTGCCCGGAGCTCTGGGGCCAACGTCCTGACTTTC. Translating gives CASSLYTGARSSGANVLTF.

CDR3 DNA sequence: TGCGCCAGCAGCTTGACAGGGTTAGGCACCGGGGAGCTGTTTTTT. Translated, it gives CASSLTGLGTGELFF. This chain connects TRBV5-1 to TRBJ2-2, with a weak D call TRBD1 (6 bases). The CDR3 is made up of 15 amino acids. Looked up from germline, CDR1 is SGHRS and CDR2 is YFSETQ. Trimming shortened V by 1 base and J by 4 bases, and 11 bases separated the two germline ends.